The rows below give T cell receptor beta chains drawn from one sample of a study of T-cell memory formation after mild COVID-19. TCRdb called the 5' RACE reads again in MiXCR, with one record for every CDR3 protein. The sample includes approximately 300,000 distinct CDR3 sequences, under 8.5% of them seen just once. The sequencing input was PBMCs or a T cell subset sorted from them (not recorded which). The receptors were gathered from a man aged 18 to 30 who had mild COVID-19 (a few samples of this study predate the infection). Cell type and time point are not known. The CDR3 runs from the conserved cysteine through the conserved F or W.

TRBV29-1	CSSREDTQYF
TRBV9	CASSVGLAGGTDTQYF
TRBV20-1	CSAFRLAGPNEQFF
TRBV7-9	CASSSRTSGGRSGYEQFF
TRBV20-1	CSARKREQGNTEAFF
TRBV11-2	CASSLVPAGGWQETQYF
TRBV7-9	CASSPFDLYEQYF
TRBV20-1	CSARDVGVAETQYF
TRBV9	CASSVGPTSGYTF
TRBV2	CASSGTYVQETQYF
TRBV5-4	CASSLTAGSSYEQYF
TRBV5-1	CASSFEGLNGYTF
TRBV13	CASSLGQGGHGEQFF
TRBV18	CASSPRDSSTEAFF
TRBV15	CATSPPGHGTEKLFF
TRBV5-5	CASSLAFTGKGYTF
TRBV4-1	CASVGSPGELFF
TRBV3-1	CASSTGRATDTEAFF
TRBV7-9	CASSYTGGLETQYF
TRBV7-9	CASGGTGYSPLHF
TRBV7-9	CASSSRQMRTFF
TRBV20-1	CSARGAGGWVDTQYF
TRBV29-1	CSERTGGPKETQYF
TRBV7-7	CASSPVLLSGNEQFF
TRBV6-2/TRBV6-3	CASSLGGAFYEQYF
TRBV7-6	CASAREGAPLSGNTIYF
TRBV27	CASSLGNTQYF
TRBV6-6	CASSYSQAGDQETQYF
TRBV5-1	CASSSPPGDTGELFF
TRBV5-1	CASSLAKDRGIGRNEQFF
TRBV11-2	CASSPNPGNTIYF
TRBV20-1	CSAIRMETQYF
TRBV4-1	CASSPPRGEYNEQFF
TRBV4-1	CASSHHLGEAFF
TRBV27	CASKTHPRRGEQFF
TRBV4-3	CASSQDLAGRETQYF
TRBV7-2	CASRFRDNTGELFF
TRBV12-3/TRBV12-4	CASSSVMYETQYF
TRBV4-2	CASSLLAGGHEDTQYF
TRBV3-1	CASSPRGQGEAFF
TRBV13	CASSLGLGGAGTDTQYF
TRBV27	CASSSPWQETQYF
TRBV5-1	CASSLGHGETQYF
TRBV5-1	CASRSTGEYEQYF
TRBV11-2	CASSSNRVRELFF
TRBV5-1	CASSYAGGTYEQYF
TRBV20-1	CSASRDSYTEAFF
TRBV4-2	CASSQAGRGGTDTQYF
TRBV18	CASSPWAAANTGELFF
TRBV14	CASSQLVPAELFF
TRBV27	CASSYPRGGAEAFF
TRBV24-1	CATSDLEGGTDTQYF
TRBV12-3/TRBV12-4	CASSWSGTLMNTEAFF
TRBV5-1	CASSLAVGEPQHF
TRBV5-1	CASSPRVALEQYF
TRBV6-2/TRBV6-3	CASGLGLEQFF